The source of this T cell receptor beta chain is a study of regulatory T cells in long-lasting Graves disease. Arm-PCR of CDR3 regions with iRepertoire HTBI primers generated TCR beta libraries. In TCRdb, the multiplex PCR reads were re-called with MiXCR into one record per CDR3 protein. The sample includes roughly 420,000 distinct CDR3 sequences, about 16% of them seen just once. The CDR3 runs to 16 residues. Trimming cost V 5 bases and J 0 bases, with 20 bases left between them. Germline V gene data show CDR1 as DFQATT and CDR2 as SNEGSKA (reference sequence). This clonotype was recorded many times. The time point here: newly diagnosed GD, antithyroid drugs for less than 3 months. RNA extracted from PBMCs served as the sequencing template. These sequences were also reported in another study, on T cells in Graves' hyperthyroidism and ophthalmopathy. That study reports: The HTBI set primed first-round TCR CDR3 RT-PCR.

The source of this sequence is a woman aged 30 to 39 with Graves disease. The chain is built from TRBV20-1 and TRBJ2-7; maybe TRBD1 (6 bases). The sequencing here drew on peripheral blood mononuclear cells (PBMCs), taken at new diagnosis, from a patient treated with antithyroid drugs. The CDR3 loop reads CSAPDSGTRSSYEQYF. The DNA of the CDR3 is TGCAGTGCTCCTGACTCCGGGACACGGAGCTCCTACGAGCAGTACTTC.